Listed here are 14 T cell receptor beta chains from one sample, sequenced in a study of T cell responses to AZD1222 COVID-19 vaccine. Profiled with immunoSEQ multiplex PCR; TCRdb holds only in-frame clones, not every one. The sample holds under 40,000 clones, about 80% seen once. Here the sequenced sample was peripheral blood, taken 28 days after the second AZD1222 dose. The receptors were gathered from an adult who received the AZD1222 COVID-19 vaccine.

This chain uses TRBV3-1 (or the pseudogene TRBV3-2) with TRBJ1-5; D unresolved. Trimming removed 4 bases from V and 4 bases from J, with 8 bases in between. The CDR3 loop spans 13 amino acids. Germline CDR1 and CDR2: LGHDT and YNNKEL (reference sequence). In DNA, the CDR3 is TGTGCCAGCAGCCGCGGGTGGAATCAGCCCCAGCATTTT. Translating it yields CASSRGWNQPQHF.

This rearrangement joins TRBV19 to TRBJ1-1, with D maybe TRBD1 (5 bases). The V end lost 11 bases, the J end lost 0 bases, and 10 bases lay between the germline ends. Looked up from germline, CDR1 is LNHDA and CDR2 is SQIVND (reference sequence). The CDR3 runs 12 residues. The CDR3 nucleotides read TGTGCCTCGGGGGGGGTGAACACTGAAGCTTTCTTT. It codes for CASGGVNTEAFF.

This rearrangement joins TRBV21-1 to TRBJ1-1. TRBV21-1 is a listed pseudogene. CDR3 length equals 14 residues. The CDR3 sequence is CASSPNDLPGEAFF. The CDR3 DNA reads TGTGCCAGCAGCCCTAACGACCTACCCGGGGAAGCTTTCTTT.

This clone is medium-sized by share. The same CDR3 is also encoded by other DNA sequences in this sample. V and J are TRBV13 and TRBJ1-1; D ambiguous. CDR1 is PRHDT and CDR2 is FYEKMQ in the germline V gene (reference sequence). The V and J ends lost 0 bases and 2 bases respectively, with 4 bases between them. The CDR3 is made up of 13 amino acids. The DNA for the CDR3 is TGTGCCAGCAGCTTAGGACAAAACACTGAAGCTTTCTTT. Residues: CASSLGQNTEAFF. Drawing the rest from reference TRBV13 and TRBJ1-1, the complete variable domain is AAGVIQSPRHLIKEKRETATLKCYPIPRHDTVYWYQQGPGQDPQFLISFYEKMQSDKGSIPDRFSAQQFSDYHSELNMSSLELGDSALYFCASSLGQNTEAFFGQGTRLTVV.

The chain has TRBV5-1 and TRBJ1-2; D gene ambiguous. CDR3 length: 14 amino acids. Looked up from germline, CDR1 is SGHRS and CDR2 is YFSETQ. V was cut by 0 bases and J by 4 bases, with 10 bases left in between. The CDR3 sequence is CASSLEGSFYGYTF. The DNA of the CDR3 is TGCGCCAGCAGCTTGGAGGGCAGCTTCTATGGCTACACCTTC.

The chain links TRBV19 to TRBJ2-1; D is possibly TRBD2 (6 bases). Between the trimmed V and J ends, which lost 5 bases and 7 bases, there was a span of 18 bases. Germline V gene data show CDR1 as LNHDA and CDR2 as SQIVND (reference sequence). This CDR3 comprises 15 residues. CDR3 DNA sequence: TGTGCCAGTAGTTGGGGGTCAGGAGGGGTAAATGAGCAGTTCTTC. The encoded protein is CASSWGSGGVNEQFF.

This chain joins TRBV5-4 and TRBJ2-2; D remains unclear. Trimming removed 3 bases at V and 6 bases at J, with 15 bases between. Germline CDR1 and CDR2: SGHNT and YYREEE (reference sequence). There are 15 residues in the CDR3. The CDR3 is CASSSALSVSGELFF. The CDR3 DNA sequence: TGTGCCAGCAGCTCCGCTCTATCGGTTTCCGGGGAGCTGTTTTTT.

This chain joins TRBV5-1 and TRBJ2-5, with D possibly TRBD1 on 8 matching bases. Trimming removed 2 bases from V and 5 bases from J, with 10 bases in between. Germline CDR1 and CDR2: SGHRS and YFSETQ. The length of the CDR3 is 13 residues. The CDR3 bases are TGCGCCAGCAGCTTACAGGGGGGGGAGACCCAGTACTTC. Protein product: CASSLQGGETQYF.

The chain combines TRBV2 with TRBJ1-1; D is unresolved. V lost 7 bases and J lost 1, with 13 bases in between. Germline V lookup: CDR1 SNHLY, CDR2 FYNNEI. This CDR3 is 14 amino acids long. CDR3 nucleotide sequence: TGTGCCAGCAAAGATTTAGGTTGGAACACTGAAGCTTTCTTT. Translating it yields CASKDLGWNTEAFF.

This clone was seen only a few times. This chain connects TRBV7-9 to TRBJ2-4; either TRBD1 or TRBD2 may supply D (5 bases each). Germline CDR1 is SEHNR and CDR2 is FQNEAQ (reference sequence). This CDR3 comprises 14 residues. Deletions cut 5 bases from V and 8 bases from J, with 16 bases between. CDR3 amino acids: CASSLPTEGDIQYF. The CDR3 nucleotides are TGTGCCAGCAGCCTTCCGACAGAGGGAGACATTCAGTACTTC. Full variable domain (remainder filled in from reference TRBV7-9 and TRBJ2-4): DTGVSQNPRHKITKRGQNVTFRCDPISEHNRLYWYRQTLGQGPEFLTYFQNEAQLEKSRLLSDRFSAERPKGSFSTLEIQRTEQGDSAMYLCASSLPTEGDIQYFGAGTRLSVL.

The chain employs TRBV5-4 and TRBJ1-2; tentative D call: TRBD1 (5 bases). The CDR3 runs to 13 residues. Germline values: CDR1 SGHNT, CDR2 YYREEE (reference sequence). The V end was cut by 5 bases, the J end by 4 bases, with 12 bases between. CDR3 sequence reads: CASRGPAGYGYTF. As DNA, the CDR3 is TGTGCCAGCAGGGGACCCGCGGGCTATGGCTACACCTTC.

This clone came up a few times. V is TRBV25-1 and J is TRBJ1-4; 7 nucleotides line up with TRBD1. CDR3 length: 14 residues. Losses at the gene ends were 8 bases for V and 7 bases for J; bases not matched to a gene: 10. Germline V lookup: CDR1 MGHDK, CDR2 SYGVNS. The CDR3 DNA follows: TGTGCCAGCGGCGACAGGGTCCGGGGTGAAAAACTGTTTTTT. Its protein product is CASGDRVRGEKLFF.

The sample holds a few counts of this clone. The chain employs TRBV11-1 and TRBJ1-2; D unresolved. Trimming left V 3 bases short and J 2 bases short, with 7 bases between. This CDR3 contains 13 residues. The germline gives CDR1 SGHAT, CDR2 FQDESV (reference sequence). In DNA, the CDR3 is TGTGCCAGCAGCTTGGTCAGCAACTATGGCTACACCTTC. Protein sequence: CASSLVSNYGYTF.

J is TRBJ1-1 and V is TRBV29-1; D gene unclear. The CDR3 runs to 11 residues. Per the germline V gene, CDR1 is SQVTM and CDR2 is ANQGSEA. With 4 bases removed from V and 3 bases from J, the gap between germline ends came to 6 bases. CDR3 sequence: CSVGSYTEAFF. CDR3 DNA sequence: TGCAGCGTTGGTAGTTACACTGAAGCTTTCTTT.